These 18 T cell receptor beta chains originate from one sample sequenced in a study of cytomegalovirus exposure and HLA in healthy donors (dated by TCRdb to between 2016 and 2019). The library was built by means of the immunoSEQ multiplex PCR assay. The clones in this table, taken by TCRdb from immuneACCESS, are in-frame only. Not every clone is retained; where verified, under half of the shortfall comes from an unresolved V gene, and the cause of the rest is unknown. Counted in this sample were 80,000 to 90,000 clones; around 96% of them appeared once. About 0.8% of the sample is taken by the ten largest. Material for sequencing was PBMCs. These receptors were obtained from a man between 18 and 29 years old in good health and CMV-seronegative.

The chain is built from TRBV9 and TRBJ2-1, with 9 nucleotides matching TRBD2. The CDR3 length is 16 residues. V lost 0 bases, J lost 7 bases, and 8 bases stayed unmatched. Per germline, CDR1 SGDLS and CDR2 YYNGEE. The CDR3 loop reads CASSVAGLAGMNEQFF. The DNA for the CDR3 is TGTGCCAGCAGCGTAGCAGGCCTAGCGGGGATGAATGAGCAGTTCTTC.

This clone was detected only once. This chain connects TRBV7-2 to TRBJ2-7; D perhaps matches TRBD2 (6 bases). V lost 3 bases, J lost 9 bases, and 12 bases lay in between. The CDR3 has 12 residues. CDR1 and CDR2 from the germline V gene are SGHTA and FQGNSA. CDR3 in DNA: TGTGCCAGCAGCTTCCGCGGGGTGGTGCAGTACTTC. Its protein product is CASSFRGVVQYF.

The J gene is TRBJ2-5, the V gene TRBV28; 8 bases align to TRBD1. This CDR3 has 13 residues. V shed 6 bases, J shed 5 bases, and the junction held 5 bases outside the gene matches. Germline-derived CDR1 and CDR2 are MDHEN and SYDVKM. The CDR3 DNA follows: TGTGCCAGCAGCCGGACAGGGCGGGAGACCCAGTACTTC. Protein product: CASSRTGRETQYF.

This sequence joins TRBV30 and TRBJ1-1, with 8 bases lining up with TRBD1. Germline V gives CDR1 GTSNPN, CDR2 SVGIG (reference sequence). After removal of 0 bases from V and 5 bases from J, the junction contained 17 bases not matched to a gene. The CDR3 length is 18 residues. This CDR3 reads CAWSVLSRTGRGETEAFF. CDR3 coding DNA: TGTGCCTGGAGTGTACTCAGTCGGACAGGGAGGGGGGAGACTGAAGCTTTCTTT. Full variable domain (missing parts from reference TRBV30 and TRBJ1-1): SQTIHQWPATLVQPVGSPLSLECTVEGTSNPNLYWYRQAAGRGLQLLFYSVGIGQISSEVPQNLSASRPQDRQFILSSKKLLLSDSGFYLCAWSVLSRTGRGETEAFFGQGTRLTVV.

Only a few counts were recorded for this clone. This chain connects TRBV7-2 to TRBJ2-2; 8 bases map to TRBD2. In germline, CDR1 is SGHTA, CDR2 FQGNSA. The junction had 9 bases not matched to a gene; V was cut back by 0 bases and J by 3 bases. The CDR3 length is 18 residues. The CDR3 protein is CASSLALRASGHTGELFF. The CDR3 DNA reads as TGTGCCAGCAGCTTAGCCCTGCGGGCTAGCGGGCACACCGGGGAGCTGTTTTTT.

Here the CDR3 DNA reads TGTGCCAGCAGCCGTCCGGGACAGGGGGCTAGAACTGAAGCTTTCTTT. Encoded protein: CASSRPGQGARTEAFF. This sequence joins TRBV7-9 and TRBJ1-1; 12 bases match TRBD1. This CDR3 contains 16 residues. Germline V gives CDR1 SEHNR, CDR2 FQNEAQ (reference sequence). The V and J ends lost 5 bases and 5 bases, in that order; junction bases with no gene match: 9.

This chain's CDR3 is CASSEFANSRFHEQYF. The DNA for the CDR3 is TGCGCCAGCAGTGAGTTCGCGAACTCACGGTTCCACGAGCAGTACTTC. The chain has TRBV10-1 and TRBJ2-7, with D unclear. The CDR3 is 16 residues long. V lost 1 base, J lost 5 bases, and 18 bases lay in between. From germline, CDR1 is WNHNN and CDR2 SYGVQD (reference sequence).

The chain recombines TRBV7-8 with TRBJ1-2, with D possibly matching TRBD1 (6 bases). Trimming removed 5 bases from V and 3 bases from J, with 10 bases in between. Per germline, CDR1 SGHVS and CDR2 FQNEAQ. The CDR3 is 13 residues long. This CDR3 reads CASSAGVDYGYTF. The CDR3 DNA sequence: TGTGCCAGCAGCGCAGGGGTGGACTATGGCTACACCTTC.

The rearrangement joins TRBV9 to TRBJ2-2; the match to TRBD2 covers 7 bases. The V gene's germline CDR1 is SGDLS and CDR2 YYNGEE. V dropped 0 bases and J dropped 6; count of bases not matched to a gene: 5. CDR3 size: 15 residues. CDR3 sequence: CASSVGLADSGELFF. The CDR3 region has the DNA TGTGCCAGCAGCGTAGGACTAGCAGATTCCGGGGAGCTGTTTTTT.

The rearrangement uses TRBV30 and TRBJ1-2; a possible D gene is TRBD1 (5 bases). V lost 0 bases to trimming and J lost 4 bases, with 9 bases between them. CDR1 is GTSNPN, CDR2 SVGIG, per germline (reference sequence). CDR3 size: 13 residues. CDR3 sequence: CAWSVIQVYGYTF. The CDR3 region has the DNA TGTGCCTGGAGTGTAATACAGGTCTATGGCTACACCTTC.

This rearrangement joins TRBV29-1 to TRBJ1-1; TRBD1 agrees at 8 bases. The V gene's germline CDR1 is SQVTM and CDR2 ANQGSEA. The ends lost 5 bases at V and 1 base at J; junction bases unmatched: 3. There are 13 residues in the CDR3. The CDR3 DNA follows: TGCAGCGTTTCAGGGGGCGGGAACACTGAAGCTTTCTTT. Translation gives CSVSGGGNTEAFF. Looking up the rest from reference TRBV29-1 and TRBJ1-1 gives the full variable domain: SAVISQKPSRDICQRGTSLTIQCQVDSQVTMMFWYRQQPGQSLTLIATANQGSEATYESGFVIDKFPISRPNLTFSTLTVSNMSPEDSSIYLCSVSGGGNTEAFFGQGTRLTVV.

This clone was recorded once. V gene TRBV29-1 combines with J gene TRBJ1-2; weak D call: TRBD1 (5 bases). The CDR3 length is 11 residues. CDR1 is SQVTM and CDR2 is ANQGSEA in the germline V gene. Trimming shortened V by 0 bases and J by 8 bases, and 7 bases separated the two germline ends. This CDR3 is CSVEDRAGYTF. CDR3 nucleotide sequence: TGCAGCGTTGAAGACAGGGCCGGCTACACCTTC.

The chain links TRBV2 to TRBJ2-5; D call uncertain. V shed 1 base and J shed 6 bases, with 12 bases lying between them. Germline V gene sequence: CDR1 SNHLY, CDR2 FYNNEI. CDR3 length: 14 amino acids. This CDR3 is CASSEERSEKTQYF. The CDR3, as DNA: TGTGCCAGCAGTGAAGAACGGAGTGAGAAGACCCAGTACTTC.

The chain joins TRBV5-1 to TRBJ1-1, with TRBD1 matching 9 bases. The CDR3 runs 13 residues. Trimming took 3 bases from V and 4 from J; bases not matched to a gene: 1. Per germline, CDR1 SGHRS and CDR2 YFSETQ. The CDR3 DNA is TGCGCCAGCAGCTACAGGGGGCGCACTGAAGCTTTCTTT. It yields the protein CASSYRGRTEAFF.

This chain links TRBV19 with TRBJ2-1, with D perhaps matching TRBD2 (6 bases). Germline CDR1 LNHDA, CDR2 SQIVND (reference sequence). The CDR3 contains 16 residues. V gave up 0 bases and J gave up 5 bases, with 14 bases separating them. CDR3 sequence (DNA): TGTGCCAGTAGTATAGATACGGGAGCCATCGACAATGAGCAGTTCTTC. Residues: CASSIDTGAIDNEQFF.

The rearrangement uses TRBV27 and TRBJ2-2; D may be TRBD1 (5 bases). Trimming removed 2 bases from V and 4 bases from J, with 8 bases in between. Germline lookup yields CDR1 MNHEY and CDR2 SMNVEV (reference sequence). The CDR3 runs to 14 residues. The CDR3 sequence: CASSLAGRTGELFF. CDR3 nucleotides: TGTGCCAGCAGTTTAGCAGGGCGCACCGGGGAGCTGTTTTTT.

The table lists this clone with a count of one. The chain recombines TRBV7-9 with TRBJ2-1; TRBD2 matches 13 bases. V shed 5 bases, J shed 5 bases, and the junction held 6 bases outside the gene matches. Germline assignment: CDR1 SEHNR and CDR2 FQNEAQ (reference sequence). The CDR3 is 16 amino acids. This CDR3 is CASSGRTSGRNNEQFF. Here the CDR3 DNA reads TGTGCCAGCAGCGGAAGGACTAGCGGGAGAAACAATGAGCAGTTCTTC. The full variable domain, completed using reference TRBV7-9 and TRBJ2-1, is DTGVSQNPRHKITKRGQNVTFRCDPISEHNRLYWYRQTLGQGPEFLTYFQNEAQLEKSRLLSDRFSAERPKGSFSTLEIQRTEQGDSAMYLCASSGRTSGRNNEQFFGPGTRLTVL.

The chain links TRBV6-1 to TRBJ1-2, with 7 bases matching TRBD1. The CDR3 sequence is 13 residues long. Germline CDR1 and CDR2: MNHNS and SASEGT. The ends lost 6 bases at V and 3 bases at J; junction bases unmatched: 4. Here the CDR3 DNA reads TGTGCCAGCAGACGGGACAGCCACTATGGCTACACCTTC. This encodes CASRRDSHYGYTF.